Many counts were recorded for the clone carrying this TCR beta chain. TCRdb passed the reads through MiXCR, listing each CDR3 protein once. The repertoire holds 250,000 or so distinct CDR3 sequences, with more than 25% as singletons. Germline V CDR1 and CDR2: MNHEY, SMNVEV (reference sequence). J lost 5 bases, V lost 11 bases, and 9 bases had no gene match. This CDR3 is 13 amino acids long. The sample belongs to a study of kidney transplant recipient with SARS-CoV-2 infection. The source material was a blood sample, sampled at baseline and between days 110 and 120 from a kidney transplant recipient. This TCR derives from a male patient aged 25 to 39 who had COVID-19 and was a kidney transplant recipient. T cells may partly derive from the graft donor. The J gene is TRBJ2-5, the V gene TRBV27; TRBD1 matches at 9 bases. In nucleotides, the CDR3 is TGTGCCTGCGCCGGGACAGGGTGGGAGACCCAGTACTTC. Its protein is CACAGTGWETQYF.